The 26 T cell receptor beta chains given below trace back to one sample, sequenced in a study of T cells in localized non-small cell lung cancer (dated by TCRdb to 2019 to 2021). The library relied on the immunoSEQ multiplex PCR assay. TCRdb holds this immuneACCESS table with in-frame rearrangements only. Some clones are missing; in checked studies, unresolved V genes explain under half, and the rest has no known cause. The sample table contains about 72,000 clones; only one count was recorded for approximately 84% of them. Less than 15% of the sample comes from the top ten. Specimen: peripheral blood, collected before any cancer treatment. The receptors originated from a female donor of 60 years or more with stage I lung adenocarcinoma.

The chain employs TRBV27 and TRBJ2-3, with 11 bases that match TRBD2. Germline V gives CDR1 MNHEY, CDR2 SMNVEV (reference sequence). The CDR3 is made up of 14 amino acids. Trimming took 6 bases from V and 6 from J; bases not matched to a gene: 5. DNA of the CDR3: TGTGCCAGCAGGCACACTAGCGGGAGCGATACGCAGTATTTT. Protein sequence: CASRHTSGSDTQYF.

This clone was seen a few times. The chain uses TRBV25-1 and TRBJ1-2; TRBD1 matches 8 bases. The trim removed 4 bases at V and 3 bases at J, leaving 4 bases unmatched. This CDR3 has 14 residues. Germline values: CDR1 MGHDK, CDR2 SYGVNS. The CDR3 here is CASSADRVDYGYTF. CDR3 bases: TGTGCCAGCAGTGCGGACAGGGTCGACTATGGCTACACCTTC.

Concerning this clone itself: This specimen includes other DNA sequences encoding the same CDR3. This chain's CDR3 is CASSLGTSGGTDTQYF. DNA of the CDR3: TGCGCCAGCAGCTTGGGAACTAGCGGGGGCACAGATACGCAGTATTTT. The chain couples TRBV5-1 to TRBJ2-3, with TRBD2 matching 10 bases. CDR1 is SGHRS and CDR2 is YFSETQ in the germline V gene. The CDR3 covers 16 residues. Trimming removed 0 bases from V and 1 base from J; junction bases left unmatched: 2.

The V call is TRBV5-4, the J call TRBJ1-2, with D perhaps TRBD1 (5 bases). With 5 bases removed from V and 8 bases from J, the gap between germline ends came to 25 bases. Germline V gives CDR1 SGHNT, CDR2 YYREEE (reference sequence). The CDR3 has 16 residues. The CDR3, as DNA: TGTGCCAGCAGTCCCGAAGAAGGTTGGGGCTGGGAAGGCTACACCTTC. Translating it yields CASSPEEGWGWEGYTF.

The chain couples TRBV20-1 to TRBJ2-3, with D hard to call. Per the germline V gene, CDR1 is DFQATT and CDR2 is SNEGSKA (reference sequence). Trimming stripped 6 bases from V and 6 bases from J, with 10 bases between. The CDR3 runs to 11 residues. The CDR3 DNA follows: TGCAGTGCCGGACCGGAGGATACGCAGTATTTT. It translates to CSAGPEDTQYF.

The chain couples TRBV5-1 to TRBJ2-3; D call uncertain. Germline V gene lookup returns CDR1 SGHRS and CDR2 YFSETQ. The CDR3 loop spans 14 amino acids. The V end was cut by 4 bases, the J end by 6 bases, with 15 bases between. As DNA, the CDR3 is TGCGCCAGCAGCAGACCGTCGGACGTCGATACGCAGTATTTT. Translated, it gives CASSRPSDVDTQYF. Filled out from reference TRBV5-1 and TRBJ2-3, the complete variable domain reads KAGVTQTPRYLIKTRGQQVTLSCSPISGHRSVSWYQQTPGQGLQFLFEYFSETQRNKGNFPGRFSGRQFSNSRSEMNVSTLELGDSALYLCASSRPSDVDTQYFGPGTRLTVL.

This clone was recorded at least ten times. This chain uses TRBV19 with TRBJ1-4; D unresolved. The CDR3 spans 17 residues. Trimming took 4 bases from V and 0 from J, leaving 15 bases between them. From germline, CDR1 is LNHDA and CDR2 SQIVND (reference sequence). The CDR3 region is CASSSLGLSTTNEKLFF. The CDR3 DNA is TGTGCCAGTAGTAGTTTGGGGTTATCTACAACTAATGAAAAACTGTTTTTT.

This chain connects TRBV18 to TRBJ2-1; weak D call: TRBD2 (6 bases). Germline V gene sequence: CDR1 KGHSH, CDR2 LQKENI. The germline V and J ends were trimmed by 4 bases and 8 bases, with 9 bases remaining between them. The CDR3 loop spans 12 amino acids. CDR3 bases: TGTGCCAGCTCACTCGCTAGCGATGAGCAGTTCTTC. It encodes CASSLASDEQFF.

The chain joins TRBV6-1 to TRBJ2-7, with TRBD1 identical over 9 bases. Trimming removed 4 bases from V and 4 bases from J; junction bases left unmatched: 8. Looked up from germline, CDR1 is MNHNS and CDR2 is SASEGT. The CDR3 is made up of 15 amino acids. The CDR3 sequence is CASSATGGNRYEQYF. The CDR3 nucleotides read TGTGCCAGCAGTGCCACAGGGGGCAATCGTTACGAGCAGTACTTC.

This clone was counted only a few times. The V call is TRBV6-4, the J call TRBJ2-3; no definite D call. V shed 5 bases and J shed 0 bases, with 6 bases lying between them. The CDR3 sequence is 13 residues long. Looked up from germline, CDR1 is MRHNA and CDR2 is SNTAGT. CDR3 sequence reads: CASSTGSTDTQYF. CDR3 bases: TGTGCCAGCAGTACCGGGAGCACAGATACGCAGTATTTT.

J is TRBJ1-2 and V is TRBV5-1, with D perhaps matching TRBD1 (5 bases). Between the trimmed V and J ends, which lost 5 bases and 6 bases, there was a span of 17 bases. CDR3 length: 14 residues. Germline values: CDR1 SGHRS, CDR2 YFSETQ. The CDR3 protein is CASSGGSSGNGYTF. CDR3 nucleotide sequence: TGCGCCAGCAGTGGGGGGTCCTCGGGCAATGGCTACACCTTC.

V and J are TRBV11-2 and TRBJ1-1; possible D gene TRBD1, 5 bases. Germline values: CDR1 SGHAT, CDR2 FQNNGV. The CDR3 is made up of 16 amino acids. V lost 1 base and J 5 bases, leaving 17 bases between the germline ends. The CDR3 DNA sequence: TGTGCCAGCAGCTTAGTGGCGGGGACTTTGACTACTGAAGCTTTCTTT. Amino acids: CASSLVAGTLTTEAFF.

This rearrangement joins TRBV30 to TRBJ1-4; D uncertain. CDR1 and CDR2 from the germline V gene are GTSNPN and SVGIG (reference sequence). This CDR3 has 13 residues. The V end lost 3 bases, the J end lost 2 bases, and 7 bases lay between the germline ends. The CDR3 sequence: CAWRNWTNEKLFF. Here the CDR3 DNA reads TGTGCCTGGAGGAATTGGACTAATGAAAAACTGTTTTTT. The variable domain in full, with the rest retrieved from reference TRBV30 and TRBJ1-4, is SQTIHQWPATLVQPVGSPLSLECTVEGTSNPNLYWYRQAAGRGLQLLFYSVGIGQISSEVPQNLSASRPQDRQFILSSKKLLLSDSGFYLCAWRNWTNEKLFFGSGTQLSVL.

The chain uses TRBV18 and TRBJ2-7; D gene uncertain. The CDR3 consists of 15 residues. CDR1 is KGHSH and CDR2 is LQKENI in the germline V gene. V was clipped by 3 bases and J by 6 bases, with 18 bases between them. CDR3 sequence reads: CASSPLTDSPSEQYF. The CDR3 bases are TGTGCCAGCTCACCCCTCACAGATTCCCCCTCCGAGCAGTACTTC.

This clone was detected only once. The chain's CDR3 is CSVGGIGARSADTQYF. The CDR3 coding sequence is TGCAGCGTTGGAGGCATCGGGGCCCGGTCGGCAGATACGCAGTATTTT. The chain joins TRBV29-1 to TRBJ2-3; the D gene could be TRBD1 or TRBD2 (5 bases each). The germline CDR1 and CDR2 sequences are SQVTM and ANQGSEA. This CDR3 spans 16 amino acids. Deletions cut 4 bases from V and 4 bases from J, with 21 bases between.

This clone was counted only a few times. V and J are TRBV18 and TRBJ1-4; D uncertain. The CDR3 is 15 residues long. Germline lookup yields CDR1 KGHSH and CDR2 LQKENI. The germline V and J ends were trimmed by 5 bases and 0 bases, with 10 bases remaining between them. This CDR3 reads CASSFQRATNEKLFF. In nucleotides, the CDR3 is TGTGCCAGCTCATTTCAGCGTGCAACTAATGAAAAACTGTTTTTT.

The CDR3 coding sequence is TGCGCCAGCAGCTTGGAGGGAGCGGGGAGCACCTACGAGCAGTACTTC. It codes for CASSLEGAGSTYEQYF. This chain links TRBV5-1 with TRBJ2-7, with 7 bases lining up with TRBD2. V gave up 0 bases and J gave up 2 bases; unmatched junction bases: 8. This CDR3 has 16 amino acids. The germline gives CDR1 SGHRS, CDR2 YFSETQ. The variable domain in full, completed from reference TRBV5-1 and TRBJ2-7, reads KAGVTQTPRYLIKTRGQQVTLSCSPISGHRSVSWYQQTPGQGLQFLFEYFSETQRNKGNFPGRFSGRQFSNSRSEMNVSTLELGDSALYLCASSLEGAGSTYEQYFGPGTRLTVT.

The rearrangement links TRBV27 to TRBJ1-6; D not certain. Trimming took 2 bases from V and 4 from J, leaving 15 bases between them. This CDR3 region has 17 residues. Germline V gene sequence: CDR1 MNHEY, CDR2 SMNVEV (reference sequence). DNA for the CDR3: TGTGCCAGCAGTTTAGAGGGCACCCCGCCGTATAATTCACCCCTCCACTTT. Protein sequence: CASSLEGTPPYNSPLHF.

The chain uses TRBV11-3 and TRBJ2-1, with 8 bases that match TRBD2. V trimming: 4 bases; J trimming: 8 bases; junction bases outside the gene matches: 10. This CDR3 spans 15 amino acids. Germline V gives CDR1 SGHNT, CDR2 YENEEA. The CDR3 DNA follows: TGTGCCAGCAGCTCGGGGGGGCAGGTCGGCTATGAGCAGTTCTTC. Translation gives CASSSGGQVGYEQFF.

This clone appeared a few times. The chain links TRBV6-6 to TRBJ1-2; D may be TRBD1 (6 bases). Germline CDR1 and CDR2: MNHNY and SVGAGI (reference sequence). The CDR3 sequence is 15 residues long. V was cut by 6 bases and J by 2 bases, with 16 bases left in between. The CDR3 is CASRHDRQINYGYTF. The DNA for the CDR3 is TGTGCCAGCAGACATGACAGGCAAATAAACTATGGCTACACCTTC.

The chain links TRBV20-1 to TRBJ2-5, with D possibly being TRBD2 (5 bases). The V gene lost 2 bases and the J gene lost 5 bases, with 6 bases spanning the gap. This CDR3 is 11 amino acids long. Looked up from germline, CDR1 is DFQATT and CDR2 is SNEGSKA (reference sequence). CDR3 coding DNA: TGCAGTGCTAGACCGGGGGAGACCCAGTACTTC. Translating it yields CSARPGETQYF.

CDR3 in DNA: TGTGCCAGCTCTCCCCGCCAGTGGAGAGAACAATCCTCGAATGAAAAACTGTTTTTT. Translating gives CASSPRQWREQSSNEKLFF. The V call is TRBV18, the J call TRBJ1-4; no clear D. The CDR3 spans 19 residues. V was shortened by 6 bases and J by 5 bases, with 28 bases between the two germline ends. Germline V gene lookup returns CDR1 KGHSH and CDR2 LQKENI.

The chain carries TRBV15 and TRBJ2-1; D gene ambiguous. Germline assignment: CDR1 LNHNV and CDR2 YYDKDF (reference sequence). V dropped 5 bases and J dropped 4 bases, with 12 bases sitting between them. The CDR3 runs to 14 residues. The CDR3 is CATSRFGQYNEQFF. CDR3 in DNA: TGTGCCACCAGCCGTTTTGGGCAATACAATGAGCAGTTCTTC.

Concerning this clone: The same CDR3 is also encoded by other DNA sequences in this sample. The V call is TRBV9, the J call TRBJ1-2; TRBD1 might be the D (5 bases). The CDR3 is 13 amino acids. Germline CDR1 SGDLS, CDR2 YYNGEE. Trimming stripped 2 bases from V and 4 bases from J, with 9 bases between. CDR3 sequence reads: CASSVGGSYGYTF. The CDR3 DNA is TGTGCCAGCAGCGTCGGGGGAAGCTATGGCTACACCTTC.

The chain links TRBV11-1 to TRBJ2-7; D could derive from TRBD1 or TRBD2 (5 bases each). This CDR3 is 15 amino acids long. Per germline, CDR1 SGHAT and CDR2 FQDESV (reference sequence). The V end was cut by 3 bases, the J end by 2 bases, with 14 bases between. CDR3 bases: TGTGCCAGCAGCTTCGCCGCCGGGACGACCTACGAGCAGTACTTC. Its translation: CASSFAAGTTYEQYF.

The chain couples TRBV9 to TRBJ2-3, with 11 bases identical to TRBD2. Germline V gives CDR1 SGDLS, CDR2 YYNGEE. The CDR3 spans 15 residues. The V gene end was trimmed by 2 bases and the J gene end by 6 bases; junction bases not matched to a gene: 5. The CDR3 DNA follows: TGTGCCAGCAGCGTCACTAGCGGGGGAGGTGATACGCAGTATTTT. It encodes CASSVTSGGGDTQYF.